The source of this T cell receptor (beta chain) is a study of T-cell memory formation after mild COVID-19 (dated by TCRdb to about 2021). Broadly, across the study: Most TCR sequence clusters were specific to one of the two donors. Longitudinal TCRalpha and TCRbeta repertoire sequencing tracked T-cell clones expanding and contracting after mild COVID-19 in a couple of donors. Two young, previously healthy adult volunteers, one female and one male, were included in the cohort. General conclusions and limits of the study: Contracting CD4+ clones appeared mostly in the CM and EM memory subsets, whereas CD8+ clones were enriched in EMRA. SARS-CoV-2 specificity was not confirmed for the second-wave clones peaking on day 37. Balanced CD4/CD8 phenotypes were observed for clones contracting from day 15 to 85, whereas a bias towards CD4+ was observed for a second wave of clones expanding from day 15 to 37. Some responding clones were found in pre-infection memory, which suggests that pre-existing cross-reactive memory T cells took part in the SARS-CoV-2 response. Only two mild cases were covered by the study, and larger cohorts that include severe cases with pre-infection samples were considered necessary.

Worth noting for this clonotype: This clone's antigen is unknown. Base qualities are not provided; no much larger clone lies one nucleotide away.

Ficoll-Paque density gradient centrifugation was used to isolate PBMCs. Sequencing was performed on an Illumina NovaSeq 6000. cDNA libraries for TCRalpha and TCRbeta were prepared by 5'RACE using constant-segment primers, with sample barcodes and unique molecular identifiers added. RNA was extracted from every sample with Trizol reagent. Library amplification was performed in two PCR steps, and a second sample barcode and Illumina TruSeq adapters were introduced in the second step. The libraries were sequenced on an Illumina NovaSeq using 2 x 150 bp paired-end reads. Regarding the original processing steps: Reads were demultiplexed and collapsed into UMI-guided consensus sequences with migec v1.2.7. Using mixcr v2.1.11, UMI consensuses were aligned to TRA and TRB V and J templates and then assembled into clonotypes. A clonotype was counted as expanded or contracted only when both edgeR and NoisET called the clonotype significant, with the noise models trained on biological replicates. For edgeR calls, a false discovery rate-adjusted p below 0.01 and a log2 fold-change threshold of 1 were applied. As an exploratory analysis of dynamics, PCA with hierarchical clustering was applied to max-normalized trajectories of the 1000 most abundant clonotypes. Separately sequenced CD4+ and CD8+ repertoires were used to assign a CD4 or CD8 phenotype to each responding clone. The public sequencing data were trimmed at Q25 with fastp and processed into clonotypes with MiXCR by TCRdb, which kept only in-frame beta chains. Under each unique CDR3 protein, matching rows form one entry showing the most common genes and DNA. TCRdb's processing, not the study's, gives the V and J calls here. The sample data list 150,000 to 200,000 distinct CDR3 sequences, and 20% to 25% of these were observed just once. The top ten clones comprise 23% of the sample.

Between the V and J ends, shortened by 5 bases and 2 bases respectively, the junction contains 19 bases. CDR1 MNHEY and CDR2 SMNVEV are derived from the germline V gene (reference sequence). CDR3 length: 16 amino acids, cysteine to phenylalanine. Just CDR3 DNA is preserved here, 48 bases in frame from base 1. The chain is assembled from TRBV27 and TRBJ2-7; the D region is possibly TRBD1 or TRBD2, each matching across 5 bases. The TCR comes from an adult woman who had mild COVID-19 (a few samples of this study predate the infection). The sample titles of this study are shuffled in the database, so cell type and time point are left out; the donor was told from shared clones. The sequencing sample was made of PBMCs or a T cell subset sorted from them (not recorded which). The sequence in DNA is TGTGCCAGCAGTCAAACCGGACATGACTATCCCTACGAGCAGTACTTC. It translates as CASSQTGHDYPYEQYF.